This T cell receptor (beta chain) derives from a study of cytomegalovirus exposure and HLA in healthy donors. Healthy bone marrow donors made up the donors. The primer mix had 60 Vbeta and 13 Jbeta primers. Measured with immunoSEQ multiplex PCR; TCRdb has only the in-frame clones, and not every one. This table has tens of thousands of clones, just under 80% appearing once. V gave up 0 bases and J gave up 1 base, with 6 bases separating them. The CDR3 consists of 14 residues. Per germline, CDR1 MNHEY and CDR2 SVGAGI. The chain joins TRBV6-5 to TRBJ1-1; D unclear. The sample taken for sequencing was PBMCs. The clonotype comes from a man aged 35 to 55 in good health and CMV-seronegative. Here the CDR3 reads CASSYSRWNTEAFF. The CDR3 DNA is TGTGCCAGCAGTTACTCGCGGTGGAACACTGAAGCTTTCTTT.